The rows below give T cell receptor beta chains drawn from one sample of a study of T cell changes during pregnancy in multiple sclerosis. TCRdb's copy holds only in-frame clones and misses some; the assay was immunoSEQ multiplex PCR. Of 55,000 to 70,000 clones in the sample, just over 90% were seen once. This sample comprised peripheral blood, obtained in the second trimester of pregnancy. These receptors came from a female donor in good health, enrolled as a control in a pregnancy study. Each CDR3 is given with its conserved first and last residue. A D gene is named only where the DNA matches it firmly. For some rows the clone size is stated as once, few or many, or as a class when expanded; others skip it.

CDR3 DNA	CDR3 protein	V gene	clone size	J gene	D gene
TGTGCCAGCACCGGGCTGGTGGGAGGCACAGATACGCAGTATTTT	CASTGLVGGTDTQYF	TRBV7-9	NA	TRBJ2-3	NA
TGCGCCAGCACCATCTTGCCAGGGGGCTTCGAGCAGTACTTC	CASTILPGGFEQYF	TRBV23-1	NA	TRBJ2-7	TRBD1
TGTGCCAGCAGCTCCAGGGGGTTTGGCTACACCTTC	CASSSRGFGYTF	TRBV5-6	NA	TRBJ1-2	TRBD1
TGTGCCAGCAGTTTCGAGGTTTTACGGCAGCCCCAGCATTTT	CASSFEVLRQPQHF	TRBV28	NA	TRBJ1-5	NA
TGTGCCAGCAGCTTAGGATCTAGTTATACAGATACGCAGTATTTT	CASSLGSSYTDTQYF	TRBV7-9	NA	TRBJ2-3	NA
TGTGCCAGCAGCCCTCCCGGGACAGGCGTACTCTACGAGCAGTACTTC	CASSPPGTGVLYEQYF	TRBV7-2	NA	TRBJ2-7	TRBD1
TGTGCCAGCACCGCCCGGCAGGGAGGCGAGCAGTACTTC	CASTARQGGEQYF	TRBV6-6	NA	TRBJ2-7	NA
TGTGCCAGCAGCCGGACAGGGGGATCCAATCAGCCCCAGCATTTT	CASSRTGGSNQPQHF	TRBV11-2	NA	TRBJ1-5	TRBD1
TGTGCCAGTACCCCAAACTCCAGGGATGAAAAACTGTTTTTT	CASTPNSRDEKLFF	TRBV19	NA	TRBJ1-4	NA
TGTGCCAGCAGTTTATGGGCAGGGAACTATGGCTACACCTTC	CASSLWAGNYGYTF	TRBV28	NA	TRBJ1-2	NA
TGTGCCAGCAGCAGAGGACAGGGCATCTCACCCCTCCACTTT	CASSRGQGISPLHF	TRBV7-2	once	TRBJ1-6	TRBD1
TGCGCCAGCAGCCAAGGCCGCCGCGGTCAGCCCCAGCATTTT	CASSQGRRGQPQHF	TRBV4-3	NA	TRBJ1-5	NA
TGTGCCAGCAGTCCGGGACTAGCGGGAGCCTACGAGCAGTACTTC	CASSPGLAGAYEQYF	TRBV6-1	once	TRBJ2-7	TRBD2
TGCGCCAGCAGCCAAGCGGGGTTGGCTATGGAGACCCAGTACTTC	CASSQAGLAMETQYF	TRBV4-1	NA	TRBJ2-5	NA
TGTGCCAGCAGCTTAGAAGGGACTAGCGCCCCAGATACGCAGTATTTT	CASSLEGTSAPDTQYF	TRBV7-2	few	TRBJ2-3	TRBD2
TGTGCCAGCAGTCCGGAGGGACGTGAGCAGTTCTTC	CASSPEGREQFF	TRBV6-5	NA	TRBJ2-1	NA
TGTGCCAGCAGCTTAGGGTTTAGCGGGAGGGCCGGGAATGAGCAGTTCTTC	CASSLGFSGRAGNEQFF	TRBV11-2	NA	TRBJ2-1	TRBD2